The present T cell receptor (beta chain) was sequenced within a study of blood T cell repertoires in COVID-19. Study overall: T cells, B-cell-depleted T cells, or PBMCs provided the cDNA or gDNA that served as material.

The germline CDR1 and CDR2 sequences are SQVTM and ANQGSEA. The CDR3 is 12 amino acids. V was clipped by 5 bases and J by 7 bases; unmatched bases: 7. Assignment of participants to cohorts was predicated upon participant-reported clinical history. Two negative PCRs, clearance, or symptom resolution characterized the recovered Cohort 3 donors. As handled by the study authors: Nucleated cell number was recorded as an estimate derived from reference gene primer amplification. Some clones are missing from TCRdb's copy, which holds only in-frame ones; the method was immunoSEQ multiplex PCR. V and J calls and clone size are given by that table; D and trimming were obtained from the DNA. The sample contains fewer than 350,000 clones, around nine tenths of which appear only once.

The specimen sequenced was PBMCs or T cells enriched from blood (not recorded which). V gene TRBV29-1 combines with J gene TRBJ1-1; TRBD1 matches 7 bases. The clonotype was recovered from a woman between 35 and 50 years old who had recovered from COVID-19. The CDR3 loop is CSVQGGWDEAFF. CDR3 coding DNA: TGCAGCGTTCAAGGGGGCTGGGATGAAGCTTTCTTT.